The text below deals with one T cell receptor beta chain. This specimen belongs to a study of blood T cell repertoires in COVID-19. Study-level information: The cDNA or gDNA used as material had been derived from T cells, B-cell-depleted T cells, or PBMCs.

Per the germline V gene, CDR1 is SEHNR and CDR2 is FQNEAQ (reference sequence). V dropped 1 base and J dropped 3 bases, with 10 bases sitting between them. The CDR3 is 14 amino acids. Study members were between about 18 and 100 years old and lived in around 24 US regions. Categorization into cohorts depended on clinical history that participants reported. Sequencing was performed with immunoSEQ multiplex PCR; in TCRdb, only in-frame clones are kept and a portion is missing. Seen here are about 270,000 clones, almost 85% observed once, and the top ten hold approximately 9.1%. This clonotype was sampled from a woman in her fifties or sixties with acute COVID-19. Specimen: PBMCs or T cells enriched from blood (not recorded which). The genes are TRBV7-9 and TRBJ2-7, with D perhaps TRBD2 (6 bases). The CDR3 DNA reads as TGTGCCAGCAGCTTAGTGGGACTCAGCTACGAGCAGTACTTC. Amino acids: CASSLVGLSYEQYF.